This TCR beta chain was retrieved from a study of molecular identifiers for immune sequencing clone quantification. Study conclusions and caveats: In CMV-specific effectors, clones above 20 copies held over 99% of molecules; naive, under 1%.

This CDR3 has 15 amino acids. V was shortened by 4 bases and J by 2 bases, with 15 bases between the two germline ends. Looked up from germline, CDR1 is SEHNR and CDR2 is FQNEAQ (reference sequence). TCRdb re-analysed the PCR reads in MiXCR, keeping a single row per CDR3 protein. The profile shows 80,000 to 130,000 distinct CDR3 sequences, approximately 40% of them singletons. A note on this clonotype: Its cognate antigen is unknown.

The V and J genes are TRBV7-9 and TRBJ2-7; no firm D call. Material: naive CD8+ T cells from blood, with Jurkat cell RNA spiked in. Subset of the sample: FACS-sorted CD8+CD4-CCR7+CD45RA+ naive T cells. The TCR comes from a human donor in good health. Some libraries in this study had Jurkat cell RNA spiked in. This CDR3 is CASSSPKSETYEQYF. The DNA for the CDR3 is TGTGCCAGCAGCTCACCCAAGTCGGAGACCTACGAGCAGTACTTC.